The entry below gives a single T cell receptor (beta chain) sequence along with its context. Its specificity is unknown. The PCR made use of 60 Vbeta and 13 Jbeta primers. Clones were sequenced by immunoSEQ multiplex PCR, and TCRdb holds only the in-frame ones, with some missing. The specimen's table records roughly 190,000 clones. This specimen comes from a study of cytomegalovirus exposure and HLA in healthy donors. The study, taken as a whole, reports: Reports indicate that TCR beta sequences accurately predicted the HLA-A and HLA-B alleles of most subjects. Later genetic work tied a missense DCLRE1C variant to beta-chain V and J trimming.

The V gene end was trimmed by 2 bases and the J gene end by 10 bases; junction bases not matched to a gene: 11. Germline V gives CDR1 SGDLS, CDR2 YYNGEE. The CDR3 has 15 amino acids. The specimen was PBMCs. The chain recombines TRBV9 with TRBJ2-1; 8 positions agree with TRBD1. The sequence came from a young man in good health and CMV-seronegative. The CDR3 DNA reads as TGTGCCAGCAGCGTGGGAGGACAGGGATATAGGGAGCAGTTCTTC. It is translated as CASSVGGQGYREQFF.